The T cell receptor (beta chain) described here comes from a study of beta chain features in type 1 diabetes. Study at large: Age, gender, cell numbers and subset yield matched between patients and controls.

This clone was seen more than once but under ten times. The antigen is unknown. CD45RO/CCR7/CD25/CD127/CD95/CD27 separated CD4+ naive, central memory, regulatory and stem cell-like memory cells by sorting. J gave up 7 bases and V 5 bases, and 5 bases lay outside the gene matches. CDR1 and CDR2 from the germline V gene are SQVTM and ANQGSEA. This CDR3 contains 12 residues. Whole-study results and caveats: Among patients with Type 1 diabetes, TCRB CDR3s were moderately but significantly shorter in every one of the four CD4+ subsets. The naive, central memory and Treg TCRB repertoires looked more alike in patients than they did in healthy donors.

Expressed TCRB transcripts were sequenced after all isolated RNA was converted to cDNA. The repertoire was sequenced with immunoSEQ multiplex PCR; TCRdb's copy has only in-frame clones and lacks some. This table has about 660,000 clones, roughly an eighth appearing once. Sequencing input: naive CD4+ T cells from blood. The chain links TRBV29-1 to TRBJ2-4; TRBD1 aligns across 7 bases. This clonotype originated in a man aged 18 to 29 with type 1 diabetes. CDR3 coding DNA: TGCAGCGTTATGCAGGGGGATAACATTCAGTACTTC. Translating it yields CSVMQGDNIQYF.